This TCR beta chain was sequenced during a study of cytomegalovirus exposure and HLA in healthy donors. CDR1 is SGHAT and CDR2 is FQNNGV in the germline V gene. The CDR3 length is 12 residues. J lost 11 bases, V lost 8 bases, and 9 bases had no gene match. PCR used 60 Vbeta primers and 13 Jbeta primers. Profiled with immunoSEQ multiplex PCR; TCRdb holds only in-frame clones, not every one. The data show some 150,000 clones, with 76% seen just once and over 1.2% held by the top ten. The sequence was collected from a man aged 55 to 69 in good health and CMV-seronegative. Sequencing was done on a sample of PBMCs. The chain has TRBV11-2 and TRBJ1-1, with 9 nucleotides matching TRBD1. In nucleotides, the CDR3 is TGTGCCAGCGGGAAACAGGGGGCGCGCGCTTTCTTT. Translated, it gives CASGKQGARAFF.